This section outlines one TCR beta chain sequence together with its context. This clone was counted only a few times. Its antigen target is currently unknown. No base quality information exists; no much larger clone differs at one position. From its cysteine to its phenylalanine, the CDR3 spans 13 amino acids. The only DNA kept is the CDR3, 39 bases in frame from the first base. V is clipped by 6 bases and J by 4 bases, and the sequence between their germline boundaries is 11 bases long. From a lookup of the germline V gene, CDR1 and CDR2 are SNHLY and FYNNEI. The record originates from a study of blood T cell repertoires in COVID-19 (dated by TCRdb to 2020 to 2021). Regarding the research as a whole: Collaborator samples came from the United States, Italy and Spain and covered acute and convalescent phases of COVID-19. The prospective study material was composed of cDNA or gDNA derived from T cells, B-cell-depleted T cells, or PBMCs. Deeply sampled blood TCRbeta repertoires from subjects exposed to, actively infected with, or recovered from COVID-19 were included in the dataset. A freely available public database, intended as a resource for researchers studying the immune response to SARS-CoV-2, is where the repertoires were released. The samples were drawn from the first 160 participants of the ongoing ImmuneRACE study and from 1,200 or so subjects provided by 6 global collaborators. The sample metadata nearly always contained a de-identified subject ID, COVID-19 status, age in years and sex. Where available, HLA class I and class II types were obtained from metadata supplied by the sample provider rather than from assay-based typing.

Overall study outcomes, separate from this receptor: Clinical and demographic metadata were provided uncurated, with the amount varying by source and participant.

The immunoSEQ Assay, a bias-controlled multiplex PCR, was used to amplify TCRbeta CDR3 regions from genomic DNA. Under the source paper's analysis protocol: Within the assay, amplification of reference gene primers was used to estimate how many nucleated cells each sample contained. To quantify the absolute abundance of each unique TCRbeta CDR3 rearrangement, sequence reads were collapsed and filtered. For each sample, productive Simpson clonality was calculated as the square root of Simpson's diversity index over productive rearrangements. TCRdb mirrors the immuneACCESS table, restricted to in-frame sequences. Some clones are absent from its copies; in checked studies, under half trace to an unresolved V gene, and the reason for the others is unknown. V and J calls and clone size are given by that table; D and trimming were obtained from the DNA. The sample has some 130,000 clones on record, about nine tenths of them singletons. The leading ten clones occupy 4% to 5% of the sample.

One collaborating source in Seattle enrolled patients while the patients were actively infected and followed the patients over time throughout the course of disease. Each collaborating institution followed its own protocols to collect whole blood in K2EDTA tubes. For TCRbeta analysis, collaborators shipped samples as frozen whole blood, isolated PBMCs, or DNA extracted from either of those sample types. Sequenced material: peripheral blood. The receptor was derived from a man in his sixties with COVID-19, enrolled during active disease. The rearranged segments are TRBV2 and TRBJ2-3, with TRBD1 perhaps the D gene, on 6 matching bases. The CDR3 reads as follows: CASSDRNADTQYF. Read as DNA, the sequence is TGTGCCAGCAGCGACAGGAACGCAGATACGCAGTATTTT.